These T cell receptor beta chains were read from a single sample in a study of cytomegalovirus exposure and HLA in healthy donors. Measured with immunoSEQ multiplex PCR; TCRdb has only the in-frame clones, and not every one. Its table lists 50,000 to 80,000 clones. Sequencing was done on a sample of PBMCs. All receptors derive from a woman under 30 in good health and CMV-seronegative. CDR3s include the opening cysteine and the closing phenylalanine or tryptophan. Fields, in order: J gene, V gene, D gene, CDR3 length, CDR3 protein, CDR3 DNA. A D gene is named only where the DNA matches it firmly.

J: TRBJ1-1; V: TRBV30; D: TRBD1; length: 15; CDR3: CAWSALGQGISEAFF; DNA: TGTGCCTGGAGTGCCCTGGGACAGGGAATCTCTGAAGCTTTCTTT
J: TRBJ1-2; V: TRBV10-2; D: -; length: 13; CDR3: CASSETEHYGYTF; DNA: TGCGCCAGCAGTGAGACAGAGCACTATGGCTACACCTTC
J: TRBJ1-5; V: TRBV28; D: -; length: 13; CDR3: CASSRHSNQPQHF; DNA: TGTGCCAGCAGCAGGCATAGCAATCAGCCCCAGCATTTT
J: TRBJ2-7; V: TRBV5-1; D: -; length: 16; CDR3: CASSFSLAAGTYEQYF; DNA: TGCGCCAGCAGCTTCTCTTTAGCGGCCGGGACCTACGAGCAGTACTTC
J: TRBJ1-6; V: TRBV5-1; D: TRBD1; length: 16; CDR3: CASRGGTGPRNSPLHF; DNA: TGCGCCAGCAGGGGGGGGACAGGGCCCAGGAATTCACCCCTCCACTTT
J: TRBJ1-1; V: TRBV25-1; D: TRBD1; length: 15; CDR3: CASSESRTGDTEAFF; DNA: TGTGCCAGCAGTGAATCCCGGACAGGGGACACTGAAGCTTTCTTT
J: TRBJ2-1; V: TRBV6-1; D: -; length: 15; CDR3: CASSEERRGYNEQFF; DNA: TGTGCCAGCAGTGAGGAAAGAAGGGGGTACAATGAGCAGTTCTTC
J: TRBJ1-2; V: TRBV7-9; D: -; length: 15; CDR3: CASSLAAIAHYGYTF; DNA: TGTGCCAGCAGCTTAGCGGCGATAGCTCACTATGGCTACACCTTC
J: TRBJ2-7; V: TRBV19; D: TRBD1; length: 15; CDR3: CASSRPGQGVYEQYF; DNA: TGTGCCAGTAGCCGGCCGGGACAGGGGGTCTACGAGCAGTACTTC
J: TRBJ2-1; V: TRBV6-5; D: TRBD2; length: 14; CDR3: CASSRTSGNNEQFF; DNA: TGTGCCAGCAGTAGGACTAGCGGTAACAATGAGCAGTTCTTC
J: TRBJ1-4; V: TRBV7-2; D: -; length: 15; CDR3: CASSINRGFNEKLFF; DNA: TGTGCCAGCAGCATAAATCGAGGGTTTAATGAAAAACTGTTTTTT
J: TRBJ2-3; V: TRBV5-1; D: -; length: 14; CDR3: CASSQNRASDTQYF; DNA: TGCGCCAGCAGCCAGAACAGGGCTTCAGATACGCAGTATTTT
J: TRBJ1-2; V: TRBV30; D: TRBD1; length: 14; CDR3: CAWDRGQGNYGYTF; DNA: TGTGCCTGGGACAGGGGGCAGGGGAACTATGGCTACACCTTC
J: TRBJ1-2; V: TRBV5-4; D: TRBD1; length: 14; CDR3: CASSLGQDNYGYTF; DNA: TGTGCCAGCAGCTTAGGACAGGACAACTATGGCTACACCTTC
J: TRBJ1-5; V: TRBV4-2; D: -; length: 13; CDR3: CASSQDNRQPQHF; DNA: TGTGCCAGCAGCCAAGATAATAGACAGCCCCAGCATTTT
J: TRBJ1-2; V: TRBV2; D: TRBD1; length: 13; CDR3: CASIYAGGRGYTF; DNA: TGTGCCAGCATCTACGCAGGGGGGCGAGGCTACACCTTC
J: TRBJ2-1; V: TRBV7-6; D: TRBD1; length: 11; CDR3: CAIKTGDEQFF; DNA: TGTGCCATAAAAACAGGGGATGAGCAGTTCTTC
J: TRBJ2-1; V: TRBV4-1; D: TRBD2; length: 16; CDR3: CASSHTGLAGVNEQFF; DNA: TGCGCCAGCAGCCACACGGGACTAGCGGGGGTCAATGAGCAGTTCTTC
J: TRBJ1-5; V: TRBV6-1; D: TRBD1; length: 15; CDR3: CASSGLDRDNQPQHF; DNA: TGTGCCAGCAGTGGGCTGGACAGGGACAATCAGCCCCAGCATTTT
J: TRBJ1-2; V: TRBV2; D: TRBD1; length: 14; CDR3: CASSRTGPNYGYTF; DNA: TGTGCCAGCAGTCGGACAGGACCGAACTATGGCTACACCTTC
J: TRBJ1-5; V: TRBV30; D: -; length: 12; CDR3: CAWDSGGQPQHF; DNA: TGTGCCTGGGACTCAGGAGGTCAGCCCCAGCATTTT
J: TRBJ2-4; V: TRBV9; D: TRBD2; length: 14; CDR3: CASSLSGGQNIQYF; DNA: TGTGCCAGCAGCCTCTCGGGAGGGCAAAACATTCAGTACTTC
J: TRBJ2-3; V: TRBV19; D: TRBD1; length: 15; CDR3: CASSMDRGHTDTQYF; DNA: TGTGCCAGTAGTATGGACAGGGGGCACACAGATACGCAGTATTTT
J: TRBJ1-2; V: TRBV9; D: TRBD1; length: 14; CDR3: CASSVGQGASGYTF; DNA: TGTGCCAGCAGCGTAGGTCAGGGGGCGAGTGGCTACACCTTC
J: TRBJ2-7; V: TRBV5-6; D: TRBD1; length: 14; CDR3: CASSHGTGSYEQYF; DNA: TGTGCCAGCAGCCACGGGACAGGGTCCTACGAGCAGTACTTC
J: TRBJ1-1; V: TRBV28; D: -; length: 14; CDR3: CASSRGRMNTEAFF; DNA: TGTGCCAGCAGCAGGGGACGGATGAACACTGAAGCTTTCTTT
J: TRBJ2-1; V: TRBV2; D: TRBD1; length: 16; CDR3: CASSEFWDRALGEQFF; DNA: TGTGCCAGCAGTGAATTTTGGGACAGGGCTTTGGGTGAGCAGTTCTTC
J: TRBJ2-1; V: TRBV5-1; D: -; length: 12; CDR3: CASKRENNEQFF; DNA: TGCGCCAGCAAACGGGAGAACAATGAGCAGTTCTTC
J: TRBJ2-5; V: TRBV5-1; D: TRBD1; length: 13; CDR3: CASEQGAGGTQYF; DNA: TGCGCCAGCGAACAGGGGGCTGGGGGGACCCAGTACTTC
J: TRBJ1-5; V: TRBV5-1; D: -; length: 13; CDR3: CASSQGGVEPQHF; DNA: TGCGCCAGCAGCCAAGGGGGGGTTGAGCCCCAGCATTTT
J: TRBJ1-2; V: TRBV6-5; D: -; length: 13; CDR3: CASSFTAGDGYTF; DNA: TGTGCCAGCAGTTTTACCGCAGGGGATGGCTACACCTTC
J: TRBJ2-1; V: TRBV11-3; D: TRBD1; length: 12; CDR3: CATSDRYNEQFF; DNA: TGTGCCACCTCGGACAGGTACAATGAGCAGTTCTTC